Following are 20 T cell receptor beta chains from one sample sequenced in a study of glioma-infiltrating T cells after dendritic cell vaccination. Some clones are missing from TCRdb's copy, which holds only in-frame ones; the method was immunoSEQ multiplex PCR. Here the sample spans roughly 82,000 clones, 80% to 90% being singletons. Source: blood, taken before dendritic cell vaccination. These receptor sequences come from a human donor with glioblastoma.

The rearrangement joins TRBV2 to TRBJ2-7; D is possibly TRBD2 (5 bases). Trimming cost V 6 bases and J 2 bases, with 11 bases left between them. There are 13 residues in the CDR3. The germline V gene encodes CDR1 SNHLY and CDR2 FYNNEI. This CDR3 reads CASREDGTYEQYF. In DNA, the CDR3 is TGTGCCAGCAGGGAGGACGGGACCTACGAGCAGTACTTC. Full variable domain (missing parts from reference TRBV2 and TRBJ2-7): EPEVTQTPSHQVTQMGQEVILRCVPISNHLYFYWYRQILGQKVEFLVSFYNNEISEKSEIFDDQFSVERPDGSNFTLKIRSTKLEDSAMYFCASREDGTYEQYFGPGTRLTVT.

This clone showed up just once. The chain links TRBV27 to TRBJ2-7; the D gene is possibly TRBD1 (5 bases). This CDR3 region has 14 residues. V lost 1 base and J lost 5, with 12 bases in between. CDR1 MNHEY and CDR2 SMNVEV come from the germline V gene (reference sequence). Here the CDR3 DNA reads TGTGCCAGCAGTTTATACTGGGGCTTCGACGAGCAGTACTTC. It translates to CASSLYWGFDEQYF.

On this clone: At one end, the junction sequence differs from germline, possibly due to a read error. The sample has other DNA sequences that encode this CDR3 too. The V and J genes are TRBV30 and TRBJ2-5; D not resolved. The CDR3 is made up of 13 amino acids. CDR1 and CDR2 (germline): GTSNPN, SVGIG (reference sequence). The CDR3 reads CAWSVAFEETQYF. The CDR3 region has the DNA TGTGCCTGGAGTGTGGCTTTTGAAGAGACTCAGTACTTC. Drawing the rest from reference TRBV30 and TRBJ2-5, the complete variable domain is SQTIHQWPATLVQPVGSPLSLECTVEGTSNPNLYWYRQAAGRGLQLLFYSVGIGQISSEVPQNLSASRPQDRQFILSSKKLLLSDSGFYLCAWSVAFEETQYFGPGTRLLVL.

The V gene is TRBV5-1, the J gene TRBJ2-1; 8 bases agree with TRBD1. In germline, CDR1 is SGHRS, CDR2 YFSETQ. This CDR3 comprises 14 residues. Unmatched junction bases numbered 5, after V lost 4 bases and J lost 5 bases. The CDR3, as DNA: TGCGCCAGCAGCCCACAGGGGGGAAACAATGAGCAGTTCTTC. This encodes CASSPQGGNNEQFF.

The rearrangement joins TRBV21-1 to TRBJ2-7; the table calls TRBD2, which could not be checked here. TRBV21-1 is a listed pseudogene. The CDR3 is 14 residues long. The CDR3 sequence is CASAPRSASYEQYF. Here the CDR3 DNA reads TGTGCCAGCGCTCCCCGGAGCGCATCCTACGAGCAGTACTTC.

The DNA for the CDR3 is TGTGCCAGCAGCTCCCCGGGACTAGCGGGACCAGAGCAGTTCTTC. As protein: CASSSPGLAGPEQFF. The rearrangement links TRBV7-3 to TRBJ2-1, with 13 bases that match TRBD2. Germline CDR1 and CDR2: SGHTA and FQGTGA. The CDR3 is made up of 15 amino acids. Trimming cost V 4 bases and J 10 bases; bases outside gene matches: 7. Variable domain in full (rest from reference TRBV7-3 and TRBJ2-1): GAGVSQTPSNKVTEKGKYVELRCDPISGHTALYWYRQSLGQGPEFLIYFQGTGAADDSGLPNDRFFAVRPEGSVSTLKIQRTERGDSAVYLCASSSPGLAGPEQFFGPGTRLTVL.

This sequence joins TRBV6-5 and TRBJ1-6; TRBD1 matches 9 bases. Germline-derived CDR1 and CDR2 are MNHEY and SVGAGI. CDR3 length: 15 amino acids. The V and J ends lost 6 bases and 10 bases, in that order; junction bases with no gene match: 10. DNA for the CDR3: TGTGCCAGCAGCCTTACCGGGACAGGGTCCTCACCCCTCCACTTT. Protein sequence: CASSLTGTGSSPLHF.

Comment on this clone: Mismatch with germline at one junction end may stem from a read error. This chain joins TRBV30 and TRBJ2-7; D is possibly TRBD2 (7 bases). CDR1 and CDR2 from the germline V gene are GTSNPN and SVGIG (reference sequence). The CDR3 extends over 12 amino acids. This chain's CDR3 is CAGRETGGLQYF. The CDR3 coding sequence is TGTGCCGGGAGGGAGACAGGAGGATTGCAGTACTTC.

This chain uses TRBV6-1 with TRBJ2-2, with 7 nucleotides matching TRBD2. CDR3 length: 13 residues. Germline assignment: CDR1 MNHNS and CDR2 SASEGT. Trimming at V came to 6 bases and at J to 4 bases, leaving 2 bases not matched to a gene. The CDR3 DNA reads TGTGCCAGCAGGGGCGGGGGCACCGGGGAGCTGTTTTTT. This translates into CASRGGGTGELFF.

This CDR3 reads CASRPPGQRTEAFF. The CDR3 DNA sequence: TGTGCCAGCAGGCCCCCGGGACAGAGGACTGAAGCTTTCTTT. The rearrangement uses TRBV6-5 and TRBJ1-1, with 7 positions matching TRBD1. CDR3 length equals 14 residues. V lost 6 bases, J lost 5 bases, and 9 bases stayed unmatched. The germline gives CDR1 MNHEY, CDR2 SVGAGI.

V and J are TRBV2 and TRBJ2-7, with 12 positions matching TRBD1. J was trimmed by 5 bases and V by 6 bases; bases with no gene match: 11. Germline assignment: CDR1 SNHLY and CDR2 FYNNEI. This CDR3 region has 16 residues. The CDR3 region is CASRTGTGGVLHEQYF. CDR3 sequence (DNA): TGTGCCAGCAGGACCGGGACAGGGGGCGTTCTACACGAGCAGTACTTC.

CDR3 region: CASRPLRTGTGELFF. CDR3 in DNA: TGTGCCAGCAGACCTTTAAGGACAGGCACCGGGGAGCTGTTTTTT. The chain joins TRBV2 to TRBJ2-2; 7 bases match TRBD1. CDR1 and CDR2 (germline): SNHLY, FYNNEI. The CDR3 loop spans 15 amino acids. J lost 4 bases, V lost 6 bases, and 8 bases had no gene match.

The chain has TRBV19 and TRBJ2-1, with TRBD2 identical over 8 bases. From germline, CDR1 is LNHDA and CDR2 SQIVND (reference sequence). With 7 bases clipped from V and 5 bases from J, the junction kept 4 bases outside the gene matches. The CDR3 runs 13 residues. The CDR3 region is CASTSGLDNEQFF. The DNA of the CDR3 is TGTGCCAGTACCTCGGGACTAGACAATGAGCAGTTCTTC. Combining the CDR3 with reference TRBV19 and TRBJ2-1 gives the whole variable domain DGGITQSPKYLFRKEGQNVTLSCEQNLNHDAMYWYRQDPGQGLRLIYYSQIVNDFQKGDIAEGYSVSREKKESFPLTVTSAQKNPTAFYLCASTSGLDNEQFFGPGTRLTVL.

The chain joins TRBV29-1 to TRBJ2-1; 8 bases map to TRBD1. This CDR3 spans 14 amino acids. Germline V gene lookup returns CDR1 SQVTM and CDR2 ANQGSEA. The J segment lost 6 bases and the V segment lost 6 bases, leaving 10 bases of the junction unmatched. This chain's CDR3 is CSVKTGVLVNEQFF. In nucleotides, the CDR3 is TGCAGCGTCAAGACAGGGGTGCTTGTCAATGAGCAGTTCTTC.

The V call is TRBV4-1, the J call TRBJ2-2; 7 positions match TRBD1. This CDR3 region has 15 residues. V shed 2 bases, J shed 3 bases, and the junction held 3 bases outside the gene matches. Per the germline V gene, CDR1 is MGHRA and CDR2 is YSYEKL. The CDR3 nucleotides are TGCGCCAGCAGCCAACATGACAGGGACACCGGGGAGCTGTTTTTT. Protein product: CASSQHDRDTGELFF.

The J gene is TRBJ2-1, the V gene TRBV25-1; tentative D call: TRBD2 (5 bases). The CDR3 spans 14 residues. Germline loops: CDR1 MGHDK, CDR2 SYGVNS. The V end lost 4 bases, the J end lost 8 bases, and 15 bases lay between the germline ends. The chain's CDR3 is CASSVVGVRDEQFF. The CDR3 nucleotides read TGTGCCAGCAGTGTTGTGGGAGTGAGGGATGAGCAGTTCTTC.

The chain couples TRBV27 to TRBJ2-2; 10 positions match TRBD2. Germline V gene sequence: CDR1 MNHEY, CDR2 SMNVEV (reference sequence). The V gene end was trimmed by 5 bases and the J gene end by 9 bases; junction bases not matched to a gene: 9. The CDR3 has 15 residues. The CDR3 DNA reads as TGTGCCAGCAGTCTAGCGGGGGCCATGGTTCGGGAGCTGTTTTTT. This encodes CASSLAGAMVRELFF.

The CDR3 loop is CASTKGGSSYEQYF. CDR3 nucleotides: TGTGCCAGCACCAAGGGAGGAAGCTCCTACGAGCAGTACTTC. The rearrangement joins TRBV6-5 to TRBJ2-7; tentative D call: TRBD2 (6 bases). Germline assignment: CDR1 MNHEY and CDR2 SVGAGI. The V end was cut by 7 bases, the J end by 0 bases, with 13 bases between. The CDR3 is made up of 14 amino acids.

V is TRBV6-1 and J is TRBJ1-5, with D tentatively TRBD1 (5 bases). Germline assignment: CDR1 MNHNS and CDR2 SASEGT. The V end lost 6 bases, the J end lost 2 bases, and 17 bases lay between the germline ends. The CDR3 is made up of 16 amino acids. CDR3 DNA: TGTGCCAGCAGAGAACCCAGGGAAGAGGGCAATCAGCCCCAGCATTTT. Residues: CASREPREEGNQPQHF.

The V gene is TRBV2, the J gene TRBJ2-1, with 11 nucleotides matching TRBD2. V gave up 6 bases and J gave up 8 bases; unmatched junction bases: 9. The germline CDR1 and CDR2 sequences are SNHLY and FYNNEI. This CDR3 comprises 15 residues. CDR3 residues: CASSLTSGARDEQFF. CDR3 DNA: TGTGCCAGCAGCCTGACTAGCGGGGCGAGGGATGAGCAGTTCTTC.